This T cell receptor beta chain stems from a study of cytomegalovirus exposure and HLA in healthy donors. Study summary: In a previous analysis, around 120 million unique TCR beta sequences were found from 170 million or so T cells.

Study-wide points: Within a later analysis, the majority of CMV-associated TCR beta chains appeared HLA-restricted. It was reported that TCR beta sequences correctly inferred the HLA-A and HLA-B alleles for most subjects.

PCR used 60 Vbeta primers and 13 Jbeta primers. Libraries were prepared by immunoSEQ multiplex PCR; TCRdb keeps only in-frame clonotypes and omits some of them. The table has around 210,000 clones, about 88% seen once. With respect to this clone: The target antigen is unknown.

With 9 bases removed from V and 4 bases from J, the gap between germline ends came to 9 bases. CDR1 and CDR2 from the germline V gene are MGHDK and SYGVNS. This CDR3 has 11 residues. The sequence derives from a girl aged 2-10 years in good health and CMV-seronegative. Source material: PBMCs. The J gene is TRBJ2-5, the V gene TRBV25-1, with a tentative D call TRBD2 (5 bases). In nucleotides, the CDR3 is TGTGCCAGTGAGGCGGGAGAGACCCAGTACTTC. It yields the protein CASEAGETQYF.